This T cell receptor (beta chain) is drawn from a study of cytomegalovirus exposure and HLA in healthy donors. The wider study: The study placed 70% to 90% of its 350 to 450 genotyped donors in the Caucasian-associated ancestry cluster.

Those who donated were healthy bone marrow donors. The PCR was carried out with 60 Vbeta primers and 13 Jbeta primers. Assay used: immunoSEQ multiplex PCR; TCRdb lists only in-frame clones, some missing. This table holds 150,000 to 200,000 clones, nearly 80% found once. Germline CDR1 SGHRS, CDR2 YFSETQ. The CDR3 consists of 14 residues. Trimming pared 0 bases from V and 5 bases from J, leaving 9 bases between. The chain links TRBV5-1 to TRBJ2-1; a possible D gene is TRBD2 (6 bases). This sequence was found in a man aged 40-50 years in good health and CMV-seropositive. Input material: PBMCs. The CDR3 sequence is CASSLEERDNEQFF. The DNA for the CDR3 is TGCGCCAGCAGCTTGGAGGAGCGGGACAATGAGCAGTTCTTC.